The 14 T cell receptor beta chains given below trace back to one sample, sequenced in a study of early T cells in non-severe SARS-CoV-2 infection. TCRdb re-derived calls from the 5' RACE reads in MiXCR, one entry per CDR3 protein. There are tens of thousands of distinct CDR3 sequences in the sample; approximately 7.1% occur only once, and 10% to 15% lies in the top ten. The sequencing here drew on whole blood, taken at baseline. The receptors shown here come from an adult who was a healthcare worker with PCR-confirmed SARS-CoV-2 infection or an uninfected control (not recorded which).

This clonotype was found many times. V usage is TRBV20-1 and J usage is TRBJ2-2; 7 bases are shared with TRBD1. CDR1 and CDR2 (germline): DFQATT, SNEGSKA (reference sequence). The CDR3 loop spans 15 amino acids. The V gene end was trimmed by 3 bases and the J gene end by 0 bases; junction bases not matched to a gene: 4. The CDR3 bases are TGCAGTGCTAGTAGGACAGGAACGAACACCGGGGAGCTGTTTTTT. This sequence encodes CSASRTGTNTGELFF.

This clonotype showed up many times. The rearrangement joins TRBV11-2 to TRBJ2-1; D uncertain. Trimming cost V 4 bases and J 8 bases, with 6 bases left between them. CDR3 size: 11 residues. In germline, CDR1 is SGHAT, CDR2 FQNNGV. This CDR3 is CASSSYDEQFF. The DNA for the CDR3 is TGTGCCAGCAGCTCTTACGATGAGCAGTTCTTC. Together with reference TRBV11-2 and TRBJ2-1, the CDR3 gives the full variable domain: EAGVAQSPRYKIIEKRQSVAFWCNPISGHATLYWYQQILGQGPKLLIQFQNNGVVDDSQLPKDRFSAERLKGVDSTLKIQPAKLEDSAVYLCASSSYDEQFFGPGTRLTVL.

This clonotype was counted many times. The rearrangement links TRBV29-1 to TRBJ1-1; unclear D gene. Trimming removed 6 bases from V and 1 base from J, with 12 bases in between. CDR1 and CDR2 (germline): SQVTM, ANQGSEA. This CDR3 has 13 residues. The DNA of the CDR3 is TGCAGCGTCTACGTGACCCCGAACACTGAAGCTTTCTTT. Protein sequence: CSVYVTPNTEAFF.

This sequence joins TRBV2 and TRBJ2-2; either TRBD1 or TRBD2 may fit D (6 bases each). The CDR3 loop spans 15 amino acids. V was shortened by 7 bases and J by 4 bases, with 16 bases between the two germline ends. Germline CDR1 SNHLY, CDR2 FYNNEI. CDR3 in amino acids: CASKVEGGPTGELFF. The CDR3 nucleotides read TGTGCCAGCAAAGTCGAGGGGGGCCCCACCGGGGAGCTGTTTTTT.

This clonotype appeared many times. This rearrangement joins TRBV6-5 to TRBJ1-2, with 7 bases identical to TRBD1. This CDR3 comprises 16 residues. CDR1 is MNHEY and CDR2 is SVGAGI in the germline V gene. The V segment lost 4 bases and the J segment 6 bases; nucleotides outside the gene matches: 14. As DNA, the CDR3 is TGTGCCAGCAGTTCCCTCTACCAGGAGAGGGGGCATGGCTACACCTTC. It translates to CASSSLYQERGHGYTF.

This chain links TRBV4-3 with TRBJ2-1, with TRBD2 matching 12 bases. This CDR3 is 14 amino acids long. After removal of 4 bases from V and 10 bases from J, the junction contained 5 bases not matched to a gene. Germline V gene data show CDR1 as LGHNA and CDR2 as YSLEER. This CDR3 is CASSPRLAGDEQFF. Written as DNA, the CDR3 is TGCGCCAGCAGCCCCCGACTAGCGGGAGACGAGCAGTTCTTC.

This clonotype is medium-sized within its sample. The V and J genes are TRBV27 and TRBJ2-3; D not certain. Trimming shortened V by 3 bases and J by 0 bases, and 4 bases separated the two germline ends. Germline V gene sequence: CDR1 MNHEY, CDR2 SMNVEV (reference sequence). This CDR3 is built from 13 residues. CDR3 protein: CASSFGSTDTQYF. As DNA, the CDR3 is TGTGCCAGCAGTTTTGGCAGCACAGATACGCAGTATTTT.

For the CDR3, the DNA is TGCGCCAGCAGTGTACTAGCGGGAGGGATCAATGAGCAGTTCTTC. Residues: CASSVLAGGINEQFF. V usage is TRBV10-2 and J usage is TRBJ2-1; 13 nucleotides agree with TRBD2. J gave up 6 bases and V 4 bases, and 3 bases lay outside the gene matches. In germline, CDR1 is WSHSY, CDR2 SAAADI. This CDR3 comprises 15 residues.

This clonotype was observed a handful of times. The chain has TRBV5-4 and TRBJ2-3; no definite D call. Trimming took 0 bases from V and 8 from J, leaving 4 bases between them. This CDR3 spans 11 amino acids. The germline gives CDR1 SGHNT, CDR2 YYREEE (reference sequence). The chain's CDR3 is CASSLEGTQYF. The CDR3 bases are TGTGCCAGCAGCTTGGAAGGTACGCAGTATTTT. Using reference TRBV5-4 and TRBJ2-3 for the parts outside the CDR3, the full variable domain is ETGVTQSPTHLIKTRGQQVTLRCSSQSGHNTVSWYQQALGQGPQFIFQYYREEENGRGNFPPRFSGLQFPNYSSELNVNALELDDSALYLCASSLEGTQYFGPGTRLTVL.

This clonotype was detected a few times. The chain links TRBV4-3 to TRBJ2-7, with D perhaps matching TRBD1 (5 bases). The CDR3 sequence is 14 residues long. From germline, CDR1 is LGHNA and CDR2 YSLEER. The V end was cut by 5 bases, the J end by 3 bases, with 14 bases between. Here the CDR3 reads CASSSARENYEQYF. The DNA of the CDR3 is TGCGCCAGCAGCTCCGCCAGGGAAAACTACGAGCAGTACTTC.

This clonotype was observed at least ten times. V and J are TRBV20-1 and TRBJ2-5; 7 positions agree with TRBD2. Germline lookup yields CDR1 DFQATT and CDR2 SNEGSKA (reference sequence). V was clipped by 3 bases and J by 5 bases; unmatched bases: 12. The CDR3 length is 15 residues. The CDR3 region is CSASSRTRSGETQYF. CDR3 DNA: TGCAGTGCTAGTTCGAGGACTAGGTCCGGGGAGACCCAGTACTTC.

This clonotype was seen at least ten times. The V gene is TRBV29-1, the J gene TRBJ2-3, with 8 positions matching TRBD2. Germline V gene data show CDR1 as SQVTM and CDR2 as ANQGSEA. Losses at the gene ends were 4 bases for V and 1 base for J; bases not matched to a gene: 7. The CDR3 has 15 residues. CDR3 coding DNA: TGCAGCGTTGTTGGAAGCGGGAGCGGCACAGATACGCAGTATTTT. Amino acid sequence: CSVVGSGSGTDTQYF.

A few counts support this clonotype. The CDR3: CASSSDRSSGANVLTF. The CDR3, as DNA: TGTGCCAGCAGCTCCGACAGGAGCTCTGGGGCCAACGTCCTGACTTTC. The gene calls are TRBV9 and TRBJ2-6; D is possibly TRBD1 (6 bases). CDR3 size: 16 residues. The V and J ends lost 4 bases and 0 bases respectively, with 11 bases between them. Per germline, CDR1 SGDLS and CDR2 YYNGEE.

This clonotype was counted at least ten times. The chain uses TRBV7-6 and TRBJ2-2; 8 bases line up with TRBD2. The junction had 9 bases not matched to a gene; V was cut back by 3 bases and J by 0 bases. Looked up from germline, CDR1 is SGHVS and CDR2 is FNYEAQ. The CDR3 consists of 18 residues. The CDR3 nucleotides are TGTGCCAGCAGCTTCATTATGCGGGAGGCCTCGAACACCGGGGAGCTGTTTTTT. Encoded protein: CASSFIMREASNTGELFF.